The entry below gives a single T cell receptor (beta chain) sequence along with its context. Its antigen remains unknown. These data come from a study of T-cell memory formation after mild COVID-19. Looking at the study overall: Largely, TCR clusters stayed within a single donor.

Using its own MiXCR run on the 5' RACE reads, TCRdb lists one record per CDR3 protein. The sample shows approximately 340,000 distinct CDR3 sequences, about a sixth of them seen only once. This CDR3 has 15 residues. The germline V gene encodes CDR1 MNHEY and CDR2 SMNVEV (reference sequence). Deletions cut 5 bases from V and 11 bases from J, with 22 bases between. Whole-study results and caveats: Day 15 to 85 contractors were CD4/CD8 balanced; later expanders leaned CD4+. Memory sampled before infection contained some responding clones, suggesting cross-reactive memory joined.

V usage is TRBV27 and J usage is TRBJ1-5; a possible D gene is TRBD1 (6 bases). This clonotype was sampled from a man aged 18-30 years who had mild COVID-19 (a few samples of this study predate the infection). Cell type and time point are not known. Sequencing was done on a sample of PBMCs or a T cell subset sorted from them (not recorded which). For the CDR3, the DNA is TGTGCCAGCAGTAACCTTGGGGGGGGCACGGAGACCCAGCATTTT. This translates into CASSNLGGGTETQHF.